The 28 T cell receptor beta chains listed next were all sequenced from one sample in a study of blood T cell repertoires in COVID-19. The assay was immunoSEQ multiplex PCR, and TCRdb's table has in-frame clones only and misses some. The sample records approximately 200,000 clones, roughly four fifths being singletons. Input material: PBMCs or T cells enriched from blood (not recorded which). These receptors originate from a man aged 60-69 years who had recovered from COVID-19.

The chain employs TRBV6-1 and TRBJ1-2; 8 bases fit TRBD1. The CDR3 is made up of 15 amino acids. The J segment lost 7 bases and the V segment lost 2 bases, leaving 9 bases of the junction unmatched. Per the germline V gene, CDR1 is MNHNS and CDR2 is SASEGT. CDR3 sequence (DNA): TGTGCCAGCAGTGAATCCCAGGGGGCGGATGCTGGCTACACCTTC. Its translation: CASSESQGADAGYTF.

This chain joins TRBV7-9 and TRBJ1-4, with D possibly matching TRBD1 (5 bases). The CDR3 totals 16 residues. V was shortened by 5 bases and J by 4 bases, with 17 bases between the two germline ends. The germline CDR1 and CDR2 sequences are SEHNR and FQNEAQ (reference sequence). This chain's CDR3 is CASSPSDRLNNEKLFF. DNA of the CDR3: TGTGCCAGCAGCCCCTCCGACAGATTAAATAATGAAAAACTGTTTTTT.

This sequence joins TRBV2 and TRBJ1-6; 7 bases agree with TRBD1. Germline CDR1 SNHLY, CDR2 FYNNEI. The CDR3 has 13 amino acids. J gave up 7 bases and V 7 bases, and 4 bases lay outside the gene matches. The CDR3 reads CASTGQANSPLHF. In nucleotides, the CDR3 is TGTGCCAGCACCGGACAGGCAAATTCACCCCTCCACTTT. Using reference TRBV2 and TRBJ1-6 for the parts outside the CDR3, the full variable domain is EPEVTQTPSHQVTQMGQEVILRCVPISNHLYFYWYRQILGQKVEFLVSFYNNEISEKSEIFDDQFSVERPDGSNFTLKIRSTKLEDSAMYFCASTGQANSPLHFGNGTRLTVT.

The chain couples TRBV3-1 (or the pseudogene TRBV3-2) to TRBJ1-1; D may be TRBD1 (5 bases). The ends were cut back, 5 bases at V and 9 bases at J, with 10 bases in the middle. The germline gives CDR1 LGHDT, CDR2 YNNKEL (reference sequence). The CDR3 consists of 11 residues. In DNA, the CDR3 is TGTGCCAGCAGCGTAGACAGTCAAGCTTTCTTT. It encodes CASSVDSQAFF.

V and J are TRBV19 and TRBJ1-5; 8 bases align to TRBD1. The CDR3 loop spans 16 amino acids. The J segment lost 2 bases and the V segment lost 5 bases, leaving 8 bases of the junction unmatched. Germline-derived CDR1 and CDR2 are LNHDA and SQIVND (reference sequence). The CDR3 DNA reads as TGTGCCAGTAGTGCACTGCTGGGACAGGGCAATCAGCCCCAGCATTTT. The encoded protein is CASSALLGQGNQPQHF.

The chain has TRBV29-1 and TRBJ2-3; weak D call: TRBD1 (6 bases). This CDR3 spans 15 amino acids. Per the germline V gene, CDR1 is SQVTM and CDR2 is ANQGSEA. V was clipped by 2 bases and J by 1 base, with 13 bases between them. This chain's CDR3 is CSVENRAVGTDTQYF. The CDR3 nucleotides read TGCAGCGTTGAAAACAGGGCGGTTGGCACAGATACGCAGTATTTT.

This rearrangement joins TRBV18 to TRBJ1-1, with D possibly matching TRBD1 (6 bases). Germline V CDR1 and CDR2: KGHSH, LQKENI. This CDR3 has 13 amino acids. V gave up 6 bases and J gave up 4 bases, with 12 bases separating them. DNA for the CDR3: TGTGCCAGCTCGTACAGGGTGGGCACTGAAGCTTTCTTT. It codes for CASSYRVGTEAFF.

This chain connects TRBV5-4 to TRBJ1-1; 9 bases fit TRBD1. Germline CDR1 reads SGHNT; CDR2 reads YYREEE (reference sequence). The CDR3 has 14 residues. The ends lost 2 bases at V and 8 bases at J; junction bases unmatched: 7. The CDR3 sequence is CASSFYRGLGEAFF. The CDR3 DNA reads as TGTGCCAGCAGCTTTTACAGGGGGCTGGGAGAAGCTTTCTTT.

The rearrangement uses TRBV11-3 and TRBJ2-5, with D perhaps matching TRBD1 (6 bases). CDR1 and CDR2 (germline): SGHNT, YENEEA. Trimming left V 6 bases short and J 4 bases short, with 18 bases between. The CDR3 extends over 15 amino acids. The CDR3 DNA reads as TGTGCCAGCAGATCAAGGGGTTGGGGGCTAGAGACCCAGTACTTC. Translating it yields CASRSRGWGLETQYF.

The CDR3 loop reads CASISGQANQPQHF. DNA of the CDR3: TGTGCCAGCATCTCGGGACAGGCCAATCAGCCCCAGCATTTT. This chain connects TRBV6-6 to TRBJ1-5; 8 nucleotides align to TRBD1. The CDR3 consists of 14 residues. Looked up from germline, CDR1 is MNHNY and CDR2 is SVGAGI (reference sequence). The V gene end was trimmed by 7 bases and the J gene end by 3 bases; junction bases not matched to a gene: 5.

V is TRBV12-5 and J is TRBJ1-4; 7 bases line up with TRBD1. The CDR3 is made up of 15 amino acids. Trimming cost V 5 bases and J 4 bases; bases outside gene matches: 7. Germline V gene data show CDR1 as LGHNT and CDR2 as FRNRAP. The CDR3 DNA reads TGTGCTAGTGGTACGAGGACAGGCGGTAATGAAAAACTGTTTTTT. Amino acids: CASGTRTGGNEKLFF.

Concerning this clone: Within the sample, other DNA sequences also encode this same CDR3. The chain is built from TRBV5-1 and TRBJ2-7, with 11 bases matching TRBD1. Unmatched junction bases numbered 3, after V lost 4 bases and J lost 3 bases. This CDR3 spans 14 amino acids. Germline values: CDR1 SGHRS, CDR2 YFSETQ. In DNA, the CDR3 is TGCGCCAGCAGCAGCGGGACAGGGGGCTACGAGCAGTACTTC. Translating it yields CASSSGTGGYEQYF.

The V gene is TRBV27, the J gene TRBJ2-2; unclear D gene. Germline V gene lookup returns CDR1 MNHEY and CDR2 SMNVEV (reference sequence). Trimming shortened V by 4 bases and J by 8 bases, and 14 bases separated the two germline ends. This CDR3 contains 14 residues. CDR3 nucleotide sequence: TGTGCCAGCAGTTCTACCCGGTTGCGTGGGGAGCTGTTTTTT. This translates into CASSSTRLRGELFF.

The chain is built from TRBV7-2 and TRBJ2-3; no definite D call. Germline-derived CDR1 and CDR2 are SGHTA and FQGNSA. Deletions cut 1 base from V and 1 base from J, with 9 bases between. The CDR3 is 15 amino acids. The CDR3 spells CASSLDVGGTDTQYF. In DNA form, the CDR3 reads TGTGCCAGCAGCTTAGACGTAGGAGGCACAGATACGCAGTATTTT.

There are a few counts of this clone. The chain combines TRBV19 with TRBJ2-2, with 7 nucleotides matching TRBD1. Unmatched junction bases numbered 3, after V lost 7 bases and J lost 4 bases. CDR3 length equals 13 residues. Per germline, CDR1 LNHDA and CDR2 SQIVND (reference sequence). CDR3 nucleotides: TGTGCCAGTACTACAGGGGTCACCGGGGAGCTGTTTTTT. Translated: CASTTGVTGELFF. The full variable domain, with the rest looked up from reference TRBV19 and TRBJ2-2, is DGGITQSPKYLFRKEGQNVTLSCEQNLNHDAMYWYRQDPGQGLRLIYYSQIVNDFQKGDIAEGYSVSREKKESFPLTVTSAQKNPTAFYLCASTTGVTGELFFGEGSRLTVL.

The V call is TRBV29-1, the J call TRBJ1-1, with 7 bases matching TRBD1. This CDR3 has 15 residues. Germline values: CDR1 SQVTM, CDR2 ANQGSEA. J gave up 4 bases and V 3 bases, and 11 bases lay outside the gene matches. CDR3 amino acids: CSVDWRGQGGTEAFF. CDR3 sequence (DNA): TGCAGCGTTGACTGGAGGGGGCAGGGGGGCACTGAAGCTTTCTTT.

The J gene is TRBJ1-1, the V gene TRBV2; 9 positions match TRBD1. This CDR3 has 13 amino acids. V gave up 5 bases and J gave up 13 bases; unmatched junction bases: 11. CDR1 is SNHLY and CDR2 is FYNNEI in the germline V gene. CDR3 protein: CASSSGTGNVDFF. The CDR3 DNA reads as TGTGCCAGCAGTTCCGGGACAGGGAATGTGGATTTCTTT.

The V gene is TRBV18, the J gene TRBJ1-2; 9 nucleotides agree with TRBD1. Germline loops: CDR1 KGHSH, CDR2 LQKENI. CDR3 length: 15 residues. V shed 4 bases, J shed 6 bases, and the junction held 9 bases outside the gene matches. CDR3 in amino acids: CASSQQGAQLDGYTF. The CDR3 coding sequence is TGTGCCAGCTCACAACAGGGGGCCCAGCTAGATGGCTACACCTTC.

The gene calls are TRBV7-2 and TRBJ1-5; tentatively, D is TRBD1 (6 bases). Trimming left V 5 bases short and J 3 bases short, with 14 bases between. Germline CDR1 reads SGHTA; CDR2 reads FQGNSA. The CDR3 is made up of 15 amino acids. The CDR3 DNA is TGTGCCAGCAGCGCCGCCGGGACAACCAATCAGCCCCAGCATTTT. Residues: CASSAAGTTNQPQHF.

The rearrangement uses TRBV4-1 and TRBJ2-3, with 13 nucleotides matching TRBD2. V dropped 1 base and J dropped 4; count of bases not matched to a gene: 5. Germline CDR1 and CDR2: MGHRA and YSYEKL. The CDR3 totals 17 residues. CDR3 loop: CASSQVGTSGAADTQYF. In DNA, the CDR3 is TGCGCCAGCAGCCAAGTTGGGACTAGCGGGGCCGCAGATACGCAGTATTTT.

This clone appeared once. The CDR3 DNA reads as TGTGCCAGCAGCTTAGGTATCGTGAGTTACGAGCAGTACTTC. Amino acid sequence: CASSLGIVSYEQYF. The chain is built from TRBV11-3 and TRBJ2-7; D is undetermined. The CDR3 runs to 14 residues. Germline CDR1 and CDR2: SGHNT and YENEEA. The ends were cut back, 1 base at V and 4 bases at J, with 11 bases in the middle.

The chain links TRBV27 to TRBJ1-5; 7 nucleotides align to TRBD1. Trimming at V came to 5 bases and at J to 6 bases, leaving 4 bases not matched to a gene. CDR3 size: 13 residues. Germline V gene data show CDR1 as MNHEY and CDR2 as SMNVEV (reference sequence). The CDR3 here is CASSARDSQPQHF. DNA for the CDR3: TGTGCCAGCAGTGCCCGGGACAGTCAGCCCCAGCATTTT.

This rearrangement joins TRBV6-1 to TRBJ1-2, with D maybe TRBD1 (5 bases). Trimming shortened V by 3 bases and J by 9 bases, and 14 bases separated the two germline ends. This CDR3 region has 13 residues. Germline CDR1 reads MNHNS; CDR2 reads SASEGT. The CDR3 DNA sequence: TGTGCCAGCAGTGATGGTTGGGGCGTGAGCTACACCTTC. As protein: CASSDGWGVSYTF.

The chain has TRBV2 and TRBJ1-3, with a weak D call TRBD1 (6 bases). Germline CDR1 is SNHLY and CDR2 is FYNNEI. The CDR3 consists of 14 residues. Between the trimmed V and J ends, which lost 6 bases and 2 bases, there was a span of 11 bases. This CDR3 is CASRGTGTGNTIYF. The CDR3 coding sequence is TGTGCCAGCAGGGGCACAGGGACTGGAAACACCATATATTTT.

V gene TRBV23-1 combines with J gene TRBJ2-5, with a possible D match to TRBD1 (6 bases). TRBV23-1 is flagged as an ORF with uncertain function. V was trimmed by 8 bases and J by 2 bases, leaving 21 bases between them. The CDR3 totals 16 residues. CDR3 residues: CASEPRTRTVQETQYF. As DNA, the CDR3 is TGCGCCAGCGAACCCCGAACACGGACAGTACAAGAGACCCAGTACTTC.

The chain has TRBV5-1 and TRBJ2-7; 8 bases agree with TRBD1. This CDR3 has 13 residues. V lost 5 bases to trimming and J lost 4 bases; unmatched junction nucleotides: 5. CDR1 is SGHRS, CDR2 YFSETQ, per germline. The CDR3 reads CASRPRTGYEQYF. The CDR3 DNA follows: TGCGCCAGCAGGCCTCGGACAGGGTACGAGCAGTACTTC.

In nucleotides, the CDR3 is TGTGCCAGCAGACTGACTAGCGGGGGTGGTTACACCGGGGAGCTGTTTTTT. The encoded protein is CASRLTSGGGYTGELFF. This sequence joins TRBV11-2 and TRBJ2-2; 12 bases are a match to TRBD2. The germline CDR1 and CDR2 sequences are SGHAT and FQNNGV. This CDR3 has 17 residues. The V gene end was trimmed by 6 bases and the J gene end by 3 bases; junction bases not matched to a gene: 8.

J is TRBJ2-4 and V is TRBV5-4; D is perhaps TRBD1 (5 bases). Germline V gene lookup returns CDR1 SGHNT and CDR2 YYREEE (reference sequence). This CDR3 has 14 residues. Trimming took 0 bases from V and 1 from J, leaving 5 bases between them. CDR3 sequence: CASSLDRAKNIQYF. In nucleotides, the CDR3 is TGTGCCAGCAGCTTGGACAGGGCCAAAAACATTCAGTACTTC.